The following is a TCR beta chain sequence with its context. Its specificity is unknown. Libraries were prepared by immunoSEQ multiplex PCR; TCRdb keeps only in-frame clonotypes and omits some of them. The sample yields fewer than 85,000 clones, over 60% seen once. Blood got drawn at baseline, again on cycle 4 day 1, and then on cycle 7 day 1. The sample is drawn from a study of OX40 agonist ivuxolimab in advanced cancers. Study background: Patients undergoing dose escalation presented with hepatocellular carcinoma, melanoma, renal cell or head and neck cancer.

Germline V lookup: CDR1 SGHTA, CDR2 FQGTGA. This CDR3 has 13 residues. Between the trimmed V and J ends, which lost 1 base and 13 bases, there was a span of 14 bases. Study-wide points: CD4+ T cells averaged fewer expanded clones than CD8+ T cells. Clonal expansion was seen in CD4+ and CD8+ blood T cells by week 6 at 0.1 to 3.0 mg/kg.

The specimen was CD4+ or CD8+ T cells sorted from blood, collected in a trial of the OX40 agonist ivuxolimab. The receptor was isolated from an adult with an advanced solid tumor such as melanoma, head and neck, liver or kidney cancer. This chain joins TRBV7-3 and TRBJ2-4, with D possibly TRBD1 on 6 matching bases. Here the CDR3 reads CASSLNAGAAQYF. DNA for the CDR3: TGTGCCAGCAGCTTAAATGCAGGGGCAGCCCAGTACTTC.